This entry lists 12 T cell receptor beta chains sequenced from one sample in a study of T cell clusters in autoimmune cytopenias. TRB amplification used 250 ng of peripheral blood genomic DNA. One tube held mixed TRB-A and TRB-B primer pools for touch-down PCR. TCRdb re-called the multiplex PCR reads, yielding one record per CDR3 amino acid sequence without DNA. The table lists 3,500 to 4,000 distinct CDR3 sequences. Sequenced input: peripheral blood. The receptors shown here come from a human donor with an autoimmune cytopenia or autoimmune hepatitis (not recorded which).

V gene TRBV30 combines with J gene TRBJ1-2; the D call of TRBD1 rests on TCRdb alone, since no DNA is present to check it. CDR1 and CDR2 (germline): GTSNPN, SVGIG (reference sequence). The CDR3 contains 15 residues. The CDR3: CASSRGQGENYGYTF.

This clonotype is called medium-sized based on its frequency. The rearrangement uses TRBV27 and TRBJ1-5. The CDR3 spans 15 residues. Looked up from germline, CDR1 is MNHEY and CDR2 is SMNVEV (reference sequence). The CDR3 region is CASSPGTTGARPQHF.

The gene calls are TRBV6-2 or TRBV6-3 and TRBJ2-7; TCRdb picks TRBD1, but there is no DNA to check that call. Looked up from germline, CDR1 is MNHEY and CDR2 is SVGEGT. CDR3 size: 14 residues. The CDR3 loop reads CASSYSPPSYEQYF.

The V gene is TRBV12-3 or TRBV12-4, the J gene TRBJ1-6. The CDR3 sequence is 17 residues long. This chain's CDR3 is CASSYSGRRTFNSPLHF.

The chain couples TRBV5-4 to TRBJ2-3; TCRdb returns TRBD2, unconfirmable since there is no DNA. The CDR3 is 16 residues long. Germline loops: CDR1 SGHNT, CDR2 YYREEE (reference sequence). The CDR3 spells CASSSLAGGHTDTQYF.

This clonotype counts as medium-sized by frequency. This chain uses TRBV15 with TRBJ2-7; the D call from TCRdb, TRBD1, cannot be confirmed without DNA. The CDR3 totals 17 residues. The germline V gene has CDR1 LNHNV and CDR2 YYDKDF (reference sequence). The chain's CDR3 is CATSRAPLQGSRFEQYF. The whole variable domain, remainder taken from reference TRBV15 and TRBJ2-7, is DAMVIQNPRYQVTQFGKPVTLSCSQTLNHNVMYWYQQKSSQAPKLLFHYYDKDFNNEADTPDNFQSRRPNTSFCFLDIRSPGLGDTAMYLCATSRAPLQGSRFEQYFGPGTRLTVT.

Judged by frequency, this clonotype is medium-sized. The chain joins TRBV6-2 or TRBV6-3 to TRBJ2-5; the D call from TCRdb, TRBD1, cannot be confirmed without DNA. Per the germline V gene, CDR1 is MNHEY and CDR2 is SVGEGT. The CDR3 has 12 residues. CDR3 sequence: CASSSPGETQYF.

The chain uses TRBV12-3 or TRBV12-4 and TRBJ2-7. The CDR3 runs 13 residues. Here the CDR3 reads CASSFGRSYEQYF.

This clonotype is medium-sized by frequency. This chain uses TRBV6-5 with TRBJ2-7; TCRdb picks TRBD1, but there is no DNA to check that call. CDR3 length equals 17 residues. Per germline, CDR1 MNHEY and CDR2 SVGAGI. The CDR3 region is CASSSRTGTTLTYEQYF.

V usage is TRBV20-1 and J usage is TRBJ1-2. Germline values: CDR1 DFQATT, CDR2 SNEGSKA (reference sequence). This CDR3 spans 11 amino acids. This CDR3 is CSAKANYGYTF.

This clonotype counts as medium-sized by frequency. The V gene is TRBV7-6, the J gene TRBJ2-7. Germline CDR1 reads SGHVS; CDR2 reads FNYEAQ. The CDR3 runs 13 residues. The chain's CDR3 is CASSPRGDYEQYF.

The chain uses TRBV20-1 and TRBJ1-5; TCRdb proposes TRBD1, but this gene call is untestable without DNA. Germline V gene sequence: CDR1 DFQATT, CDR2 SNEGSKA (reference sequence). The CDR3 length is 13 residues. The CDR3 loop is CSALQGSNQPQHF.